This TCR beta chain was captured by sequencing in a study of T cell changes during pregnancy in multiple sclerosis. Assay: immunoSEQ multiplex PCR; the TCRdb copy retains only in-frame clones and omits some. The sample gives over 35,000 clones, 90% to 95% of which show up once; roughly 8.7% is in the top ten. The starting material was CD8+ T cells from peripheral blood mononuclear cells, obtained in the third trimester of pregnancy. The receptor's source is a female donor with multiple sclerosis, enrolled in a pregnancy study.

CDR3 sequence reads: CASSPSQGVNEKLFF. The CDR3 DNA sequence: TGTGCCAGCTCACCCAGCCAGGGGGTGAATGAAAAACTGTTTTTT. The chain combines TRBV18 with TRBJ1-4; TRBD1 matches at 7 bases. The V segment lost 3 bases and the J segment 5 bases; nucleotides outside the gene matches: 6. The germline V gene has CDR1 KGHSH and CDR2 LQKENI. This CDR3 has 15 amino acids.